This TCR beta chain appears in the sequencing data of a study of T cell repertoires in cytomegalovirus infection. Study-level background: Indications of both CMV infection and matching HLA type were provided by public TCR beta signatures. Notes on the study in general: HLA-C-restricted CMV-specific TCR beta clonotypes were dominant in the ex vivo response. People with CMV and the relevant HLA were identified by cumulative public TCR beta family frequency.

This clonotype appeared a few times. Its antigen is still unknown. TCRdb itself ran the reads through MiXCR, one entry per CDR3 protein. The sample has hundreds of thousands of distinct CDR3 sequences, roughly 26% seen once; the top ten hold 6.5% to 10%. Trimming cost V 2 bases and J 4 bases, with 8 bases left between them. CDR3 length: 13 residues. Germline assignment: CDR1 MNHEY and CDR2 SVGEGT. Sample: CD8+ T cells from PBMCs. The chain is built from TRBV6-2 or TRBV6-3 and TRBJ1-1; D remains unclear. This receptor was taken from a human donor in good health (CMV status not recorded). Some clones in this sample may be carry-over from other donors' samples. The CDR3 region has the DNA TGTGCCAGCAGTTACGAGCTGGCCACTGAAGCTTTCTTT. This translates into CASSYELATEAFF.